A single TCR beta chain is shown here with its context. Its specificity is unknown. The data derive from a study of brain T cells in children with intractable seizures. Broader study findings: Viral specificity was inferred only from CDR3 similarity; HCMV serostatus was unknown. Pre-surgery blood may have been undersampled, hiding some clones.

Time point specified: blood from clinic visit 5 months post-surgery; TSC patient then seizure free. Only cases whose brain tissue showed the highest T cell transcript signatures were sequenced. Pre-surgery treatment included at least one anti-epileptic drug. The length of the CDR3 is 16 residues. From germline, CDR1 is SGHDT and CDR2 YYEEEE. Between the trimmed V and J ends, which lost 0 bases and 3 bases, there was a span of 14 bases. Method: immunoSEQ multiplex PCR; TCRdb's copy keeps in-frame clones and lacks some. The repertoire holds about 340,000 clones, with 93% as singletons. Sequencing used peripheral blood, obtained more than 4 months after surgery. The rearrangement joins TRBV5-6 to TRBJ2-3, with unresolved D. The receptor was derived from a boy in the first two years of life with tuberous sclerosis and intractable seizures. In DNA form, the CDR3 reads TGTGCCAGCAGCTTGGAGGCAGTCGGGTGGACAGATACGCAGTATTTT. This gives the protein CASSLEAVGWTDTQYF.